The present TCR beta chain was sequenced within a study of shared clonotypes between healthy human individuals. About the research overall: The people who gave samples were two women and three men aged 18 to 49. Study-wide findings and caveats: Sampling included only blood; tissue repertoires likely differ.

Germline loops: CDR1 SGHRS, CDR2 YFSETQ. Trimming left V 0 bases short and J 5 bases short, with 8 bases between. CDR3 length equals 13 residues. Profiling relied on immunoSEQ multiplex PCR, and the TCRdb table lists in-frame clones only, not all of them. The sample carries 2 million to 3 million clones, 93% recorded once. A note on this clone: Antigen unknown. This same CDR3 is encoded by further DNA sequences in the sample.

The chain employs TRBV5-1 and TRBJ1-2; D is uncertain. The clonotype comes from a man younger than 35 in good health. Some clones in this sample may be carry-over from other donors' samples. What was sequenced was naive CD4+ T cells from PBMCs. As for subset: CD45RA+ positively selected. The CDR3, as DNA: TGCGCCAGCAGCTTGGAGGCGGGTTATGGCTACACCTTC. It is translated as CASSLEAGYGYTF.